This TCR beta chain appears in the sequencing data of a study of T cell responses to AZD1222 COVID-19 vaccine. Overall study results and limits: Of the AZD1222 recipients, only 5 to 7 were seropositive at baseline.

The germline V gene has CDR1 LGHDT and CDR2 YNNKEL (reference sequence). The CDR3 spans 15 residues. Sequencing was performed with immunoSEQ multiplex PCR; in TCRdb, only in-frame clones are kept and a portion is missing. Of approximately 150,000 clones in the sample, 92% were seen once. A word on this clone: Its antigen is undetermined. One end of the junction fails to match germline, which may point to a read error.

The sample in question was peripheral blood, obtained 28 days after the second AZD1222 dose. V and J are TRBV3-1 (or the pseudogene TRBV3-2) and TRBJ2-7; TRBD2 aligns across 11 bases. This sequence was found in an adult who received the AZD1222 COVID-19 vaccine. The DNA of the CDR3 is TGTGCCAGCAGCCCAGAGGCGGCTAGCGGGAGGCCTCGGGACTTC. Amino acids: CASSPEAASGRPRDF.